This paragraph covers one T cell receptor (beta chain) sequence. What it recognizes is unknown. The CDR3 runs to 14 residues. Trimming cost V 0 bases and J 5 bases, with 9 bases left between them. Germline-derived CDR1 and CDR2 are SGHKS and YYEKEE (reference sequence). This sample is part of a study of cytomegalovirus exposure and HLA in healthy donors. The PCR had 60 Vbeta and 13 Jbeta primers. Methods used by the authors: Unique TCR beta chains totaled some 81 million in a later count, with roughly 11 million of them shared. TCRdb keeps only in-frame clones here, not all; method: immunoSEQ multiplex PCR. V and J calls and clone size are copied from that table; D and trimming were computed from the DNA. Seen here are about 150,000 clones, about 70% observed once, and the top ten hold around 3.2%. Study results and caveats: TRBV6-2, TRBV6-3 and other indistinguishable V segments were excluded. CMV serostatus stood as the only immune exposure information on hand.

V is TRBV5-5 and J is TRBJ1-5; D may be TRBD1 (5 bases). This clonotype was sampled from a man between 40 and 49 years old in good health and CMV-seronegative. Sequences were obtained from PBMCs. CDR3 in amino acids: CASSLGQGYQPQHF. The DNA of the CDR3 is TGTGCCAGCAGCTTGGGGCAGGGCTATCAGCCCCAGCATTTT. Drawing the rest from reference TRBV5-5 and TRBJ1-5, the complete variable domain is DAGVTQSPTHLIKTRGQQVTLRCSPISGHKSVSWYQQVLGQGPQFIFQYYEKEERGRGNFPDRFSARQFPNYSSELNVNALLLGDSALYLCASSLGQGYQPQHFGDGTRLSIL.